This T cell receptor beta chain originates from a study of shared clonotypes between healthy human individuals. Methods used by the authors: Junction-only immunoSEQ data arrived without quality scores, meaning filtering differed. Measured with immunoSEQ multiplex PCR; TCRdb has only the in-frame clones, and not every one. That table is the source of V, J and clone size, and D and trimming were worked out from the DNA. The table shows 2 million or so clones, with around 96% occurring only once. The V segment lost 4 bases and the J segment 4 bases; nucleotides outside the gene matches: 8. The CDR3 sequence is 16 residues long. The V gene's germline CDR1 is SGHAT and CDR2 FQNNGV. Only CD45RO-negative cells positively selected for CCR7 counted as naive CD8 cells, so terminally differentiated effector memory CD45RA+ cells were excluded. Study findings and constraints: Some naive CD4 clonotypes, roughly 5%, turned up in common across a few donors. Sorted-subset samples were not fully sequenced, rarefaction indicated.

A remark on this clone: The antigen is not known.

This TCR derives from a young man in good health. Sequences were obtained from naive CD8+ T cells sorted from blood. The V gene is TRBV11-2, the J gene TRBJ2-7, with TRBD1 matching over 12 bases. CDR3: CASSWDEGQGAYEQYF. CDR3 bases: TGTGCCAGCAGCTGGGATGAGGGACAGGGGGCTTACGAGCAGTACTTC.